The rows below give T cell receptor beta chains drawn from one sample of a study of OX40 agonist ivuxolimab in advanced cancers. Method: immunoSEQ multiplex PCR; TCRdb's copy keeps in-frame clones and lacks some. Here the sample spans some 80,000 clones, 84% being singletons. Sequenced material: CD4+ or CD8+ T cells sorted from blood, taken in a trial of the OX40 agonist ivuxolimab. Every receptor here comes from an adult with an advanced solid tumor such as melanoma, head and neck, liver or kidney cancer. Both conserved end residues are part of each CDR3. D genes are given only for firm matches. Clone sizes are given selectively: once, few, many, or a class where the clone is expanded.

v_gene: TRBV4-1
j_gene: TRBJ2-3
abundance: -
len: 15
d_gene: -
CDR3nt: TGCGCCAGCAGCCAAGATGGGCACAGCACAGATACGCAGTATTTT
CDR3aa: CASSQDGHSTDTQYF

v_gene: TRBV9
j_gene: TRBJ1-5
abundance: -
len: 13
d_gene: -
CDR3nt: TGTGCCAGCAGCTTCACCGATGGTCAGCCCCAGCATTTT
CDR3aa: CASSFTDGQPQHF

v_gene: TRBV19
j_gene: TRBJ2-2
abundance: -
len: 14
d_gene: -
CDR3nt: TGTGCCAGTCAACTACTCGGCTACACCGGGGAGCTGTTTTTT
CDR3aa: CASQLLGYTGELFF

v_gene: TRBV5-6
j_gene: TRBJ1-4
abundance: -
len: 15
d_gene: TRBD1
CDR3nt: TGTGCCAGCAGTTTCGGTACAGGGGTAACAGGAAAACTGTTTTTT
CDR3aa: CASSFGTGVTGKLFF

v_gene: TRBV7-9
j_gene: TRBJ1-3
abundance: -
len: 11
d_gene: -
CDR3nt: TGTGCCAGCAGCCTGCGAAACACCATATATTTT
CDR3aa: CASSLRNTIYF

v_gene: TRBV15
j_gene: TRBJ2-3
abundance: once
len: 15
d_gene: -
CDR3nt: TGTGCCACCAGCAGAGGACTGTCTCCCACAGATACGCAGTATTTT
CDR3aa: CATSRGLSPTDTQYF

v_gene: TRBV10-1
j_gene: TRBJ1-5
abundance: -
len: 14
d_gene: TRBD1
CDR3nt: TGCGCCAGCAGTGAGACAGGGGATCCTCAGCCCCAGCATTTT
CDR3aa: CASSETGDPQPQHF

v_gene: TRBV7-2
j_gene: TRBJ1-1
abundance: -
len: 14
d_gene: -
CDR3nt: TGTGCCAGCAGCTTAAATAGTGGTGGCACTGAAGCTTTCTTT
CDR3aa: CASSLNSGGTEAFF

v_gene: TRBV29-1
j_gene: TRBJ2-5
abundance: once
len: 15
d_gene: -
CDR3nt: TGCAGCGTTGAAGCCCGGGCAGGGGGGTGGGAGACCCAGTACTTC
CDR3aa: CSVEARAGGWETQYF

v_gene: TRBV11-3
j_gene: TRBJ2-3
abundance: -
len: 16
d_gene: TRBD1
CDR3nt: TGTGCCAGCAGCCCCGAGGGGGCTTGGGGCACAGATACGCAGTATTTT
CDR3aa: CASSPEGAWGTDTQYF

v_gene: TRBV19
j_gene: TRBJ2-1
abundance: -
len: 13
d_gene: -
CDR3nt: TGTGCCAGTAGTATGCCACCCTACAATGAGCAGTTCTTC
CDR3aa: CASSMPPYNEQFF

v_gene: TRBV12-5
j_gene: TRBJ1-5
abundance: -
len: 14
d_gene: -
CDR3nt: TGTGCTAGTGGTTTTTGGGCGGGCAATCAGCCCCAGCATTTT
CDR3aa: CASGFWAGNQPQHF

v_gene: TRBV12-5
j_gene: TRBJ1-5
abundance: -
len: 17
d_gene: -
CDR3nt: TGTGCTAGTGGTTCGGTCGGATTCGAGATTAGCAATCAGCCCCAGCATTTT
CDR3aa: CASGSVGFEISNQPQHF

v_gene: TRBV10-1
j_gene: TRBJ1-2
abundance: few
len: 18
d_gene: TRBD1
CDR3nt: TGCGCCACCGTATGTAGACAGATTGGACAGGGGGCTTTCTATGGCTACACCTTC
CDR3aa: CATVCRQIGQGAFYGYTF

v_gene: TRBV19
j_gene: TRBJ2-1
abundance: -
len: 15
d_gene: TRBD1
CDR3nt: TGTGCCAGTAGAGGGACAGGGGTTCGGTACAATGAGCAGTTCTTC
CDR3aa: CASRGTGVRYNEQFF

v_gene: TRBV10-3
j_gene: TRBJ1-1
abundance: -
len: 14
d_gene: TRBD1
CDR3nt: TGTGCCAGCCGGACAGGGTGGGATATACCTGAAGCTTTCTTT
CDR3aa: CASRTGWDIPEAFF

v_gene: TRBV5-8
j_gene: TRBJ2-5
abundance: -
len: 16
d_gene: -
CDR3nt: TGTGCCAGCAGCTACGGGACATCGAGGGAACAAGAGACCCAGTACTTC
CDR3aa: CASSYGTSREQETQYF

v_gene: TRBV11-3
j_gene: TRBJ2-7
abundance: -
len: 13
d_gene: -
CDR3nt: TGTGCCAGCAGCCGACAGGAAGGGGGCGAGCAGTACTTC
CDR3aa: CASSRQEGGEQYF

v_gene: TRBV25-1
j_gene: TRBJ2-2
abundance: -
len: 13
d_gene: TRBD1
CDR3nt: TGTGCCTCGGGACAGACTAACACCGGGGAGCTGTTTTTT
CDR3aa: CASGQTNTGELFF

v_gene: TRBV6-1
j_gene: TRBJ1-1
abundance: -
len: 14
d_gene: -
CDR3nt: TGTGCCAGCGAGCTGCGCTGGGGGAACACTGAAGCTTTCTTT
CDR3aa: CASELRWGNTEAFF

v_gene: TRBV4-1
j_gene: TRBJ1-2
abundance: -
len: 12
d_gene: -
CDR3nt: TGCGCCAGCAGCCAAGGACCTGGGGGCTACACCTTC
CDR3aa: CASSQGPGGYTF

v_gene: TRBV18
j_gene: TRBJ2-1
abundance: -
len: 18
d_gene: TRBD2
CDR3nt: TGTGCCAGCTCACTTCTCGTGACTAGCGAGGGCTTTTACAATGAGCAGTTCTTC
CDR3aa: CASSLLVTSEGFYNEQFF

v_gene: TRBV4-1
j_gene: TRBJ2-7
abundance: -
len: 13
d_gene: -
CDR3nt: TGCGCCAGCAGCCAAGACCCCCCGGGACAGCAGTACTTC
CDR3aa: CASSQDPPGQQYF

v_gene: TRBV15
j_gene: TRBJ2-5
abundance: -
len: 15
d_gene: -
CDR3nt: TGTGCCACTCGTAGGGGGGGAGGAAGGGAGGAGACCCAGTACTTC
CDR3aa: CATRRGGGREETQYF

v_gene: TRBV10-3
j_gene: TRBJ1-6
abundance: -
len: 15
d_gene: -
CDR3nt: TGTGCCATCAGTGAAGGTGCCACAGTAGGTTCACCCCTCCACTTT
CDR3aa: CAISEGATVGSPLHF

v_gene: TRBV7-8
j_gene: TRBJ2-4
abundance: -
len: 15
d_gene: TRBD1
CDR3nt: TGTGCCAGCAGCTTAGATGGCAGGGGGAGAAACATTCAGTACTTC
CDR3aa: CASSLDGRGRNIQYF

v_gene: TRBV7-9
j_gene: TRBJ2-7
abundance: -
len: 13
d_gene: -
CDR3nt: TGTGCCAGCAGCGCCGAGGTTTCCTACGAGCAGTACTTC
CDR3aa: CASSAEVSYEQYF

v_gene: TRBV6-6
j_gene: TRBJ1-1
abundance: -
len: 14
d_gene: -
CDR3nt: TGTGCCAGCAGTTACTCGATAGGGGAGACTGAAGCTTTCTTT
CDR3aa: CASSYSIGETEAFF

v_gene: TRBV19
j_gene: TRBJ1-1
abundance: -
len: 13
d_gene: -
CDR3nt: TGTGCCAGTACCCATGGGGACGGCACTGAAGCTTTCTTT
CDR3aa: CASTHGDGTEAFF

v_gene: TRBV6-6
j_gene: TRBJ1-4
abundance: -
len: 14
d_gene: -
CDR3nt: TGTGCCATCAGTCCACAGGGATCTAATGAAAAACTGTTTTTT
CDR3aa: CAISPQGSNEKLFF

v_gene: TRBV18
j_gene: TRBJ2-7
abundance: -
len: 17
d_gene: -
CDR3nt: TGTGCCAGCTCACCCACGATATCCTCCGACAAAGCCTACGAGCAGTACTTC
CDR3aa: CASSPTISSDKAYEQYF

v_gene: TRBV12-5
j_gene: TRBJ2-2
abundance: -
len: 14
d_gene: -
CDR3nt: TGTGCTAGTGGTTTAGGGGGAAACACCGGGGAGCTGTTTTTT
CDR3aa: CASGLGGNTGELFF

v_gene: TRBV5-1
j_gene: TRBJ2-1
abundance: -
len: 18
d_gene: -
CDR3nt: TGCGCCAGCAGCTTGGCCTTTCAGGGCCAATCCTCCTACAATGAGCAGTTCTTC
CDR3aa: CASSLAFQGQSSYNEQFF

v_gene: TRBV4-3
j_gene: TRBJ1-6
abundance: -
len: 14
d_gene: TRBD1
CDR3nt: TGCGCCAGCAGCTCCAGGGACAGAAATTCACCCCTCCACTTT
CDR3aa: CASSSRDRNSPLHF

v_gene: TRBV25-1
j_gene: TRBJ2-3
abundance: -
len: 14
d_gene: TRBD2
CDR3nt: TGTGCCAGCAGAGCCGATAGCGGGAAGATTACGCAGTATTTT
CDR3aa: CASRADSGKITQYF

v_gene: TRBV5-1
j_gene: TRBJ2-1
abundance: -
len: 15
d_gene: TRBD2
CDR3nt: TGCGCCAGCACCGGGACTAGCGGCCTCTACAATGAGCAGTTCTTC
CDR3aa: CASTGTSGLYNEQFF

v_gene: TRBV7-9
j_gene: TRBJ2-3
abundance: -
len: 16
d_gene: TRBD2
CDR3nt: TGTGCCAGCAGCTCCGGACTAGCGGGAGGGACAGATACACAGTATTTT
CDR3aa: CASSSGLAGGTDTQYF

v_gene: TRBV6-1
j_gene: TRBJ1-2
abundance: -
len: 13
d_gene: -
CDR3nt: TGTGCCAGCAGGGACCTGTTAAACTATGGCTACACCTTC
CDR3aa: CASRDLLNYGYTF

v_gene: TRBV9
j_gene: TRBJ2-5
abundance: -
len: 15
d_gene: -
CDR3nt: TGTGCCAGCAGCGTAAGTGAGGGTACGTTAGAGACCCAGTACTTC
CDR3aa: CASSVSEGTLETQYF